This is a list of T cell receptor beta chains from one sample in a study of tumor T cells in aggressive B-cell lymphoma. The method was immunoSEQ multiplex PCR; TCRdb's version includes in-frame clones alone and lacks a portion of them. The table has about 300 clones, approximately 84% seen once; the top ten hold around 32%. The sequenced material came from tumor tissue. The source is an adult with diffuse large B cell lymphoma. Both conserved end residues are part of each CDR3. D genes are given only for firm matches. Clone size, where shown, is once, few, many, or a class for clones that have expanded.

CDR3 protein | CDR3 DNA | clone size | J gene | V gene | D gene
CASSGMWSNQPQHF | TGTGCCAGCAGCGGGATGTGGAGCAATCAGCCCCAGCATTTT | . | TRBJ1-5 | TRBV2 | .
CASTSSGQGWETQYF | TGTGCCAGCACTAGCTCTGGGCAGGGGTGGGAGACCCAGTACTTC | . | TRBJ2-5 | TRBV28 | .
CASSRLASSGRISYEQYF | TGTGCCAGCAGCCGTCTGGCGAGTAGCGGGAGGATTTCCTACGAGCAGTACTTC | . | TRBJ2-7 | TRBV14 | TRBD2
CASSVGPLYEQYF | TGTGCCAGCAGCGTAGGGCCGCTTTACGAGCAGTACTTC | . | TRBJ2-7 | TRBV9 | .
CASSSRGTSGNNEQFF | TGCGCCAGCAGCTCACGCGGGACTAGCGGGAACAATGAGCAGTTCTTC | . | TRBJ2-1 | TRBV4-1 | TRBD2
CASSEWRGYEQYF | TGCGCCAGCAGTGAGTGGCGGGGCTACGAGCAGTACTTC | . | TRBJ2-7 | TRBV10-1 | .
CASSLGATRGDGQYF | TGTGCCAGCAGCTTAGGAGCAACCCGGGGGGACGGGCAGTACTTC | . | TRBJ2-7 | TRBV7-9 | TRBD2
CASSLLAIGDEQYF | TGTGCCAGTAGCCTGCTAGCGATCGGCGACGAGCAGTACTTC | . | TRBJ2-7 | TRBV19 | .
CASSQERDRAYEQYF | TGCGCCAGCAGCCAAGAAAGGGACAGGGCCTACGAGCAGTACTTC | . | TRBJ2-7 | TRBV4-3 | TRBD1
CASSPQYKGGYGYTF | TGTGCCAGCAGCCCACAATATAAAGGGGGCTATGGCTACACCTTC | . | TRBJ1-2 | TRBV9 | .
CASSVGQDGDTQYF | TGTGCCAGCAGCGTAGGACAGGACGGAGATACGCAGTATTTT | . | TRBJ2-3 | TRBV7-9 | TRBD1
CASSQEDRGSNEQYF | TGCGCCAGCAGCCAAGAAGACAGGGGATCAAACGAGCAGTACTTC | . | TRBJ2-7 | TRBV4-1 | TRBD1
CASSSSGAYEQYF | TGTGCCAGTAGTTCTAGCGGGGCCTACGAGCAGTACTTC | hyperexpanded | TRBJ2-7 | TRBV19 | TRBD2
CASSPGRGGNTEAFF | TGCGCCAGCAGCCCCGGGCGGGGGGGGAACACTGAAGCTTTCTTT | . | TRBJ1-1 | TRBV5-1 | .
CASTQRGTGNYGYTF | TGTGCCAGCACTCAGCGGGGGACAGGGAACTATGGCTACACCTTC | . | TRBJ1-2 | TRBV6-6 | TRBD1
CASSQVLAENSGNTIYF | TGCGCCAGCAGCCAAGTATTGGCGGAAAACTCTGGAAACACCATATATTTT | . | TRBJ1-3 | TRBV4-3 | .
CASSLPGQGVPQPQHF | TGTGCCAGTAGCTTACCGGGACAGGGGGTTCCGCAGCCCCAGCATTTT | few | TRBJ1-5 | TRBV19 | TRBD1
CASSRIIGNTIYF | TGTGCCAGTAGCAGGATAATCGGAAACACCATATATTTT | once | TRBJ1-3 | TRBV19 | .